Sequencing of this TCR beta chain was carried out in a study of regulatory T cells in long-lasting Graves disease. This clonotype was found many times. Time point reported: newly diagnosed GD, antithyroid drugs for less than 3 months. After RNA was extracted from PBMCs, the TCR library was made from it. The CDR3 is made up of 18 amino acids. The germline V gene has CDR1 SGDLS and CDR2 YYNGEE. V lost 4 bases, J lost 2 bases, and 12 bases stayed unmatched. Assembly of TCR beta libraries relied on iRepertoire HTBI primers together with Arm-PCR of CDR3 regions. Via MiXCR, TCRdb re-called the multiplex PCR reads, giving one row per CDR3 protein. Of 350,000 to 500,000 distinct CDR3 sequences in the sample, approximately 16% were seen once. The same specimen was also included in a second study, on T cells in Graves' hyperthyroidism and ophthalmopathy.

The source was peripheral blood mononuclear cells (PBMCs), collected at new diagnosis, from a patient treated with antithyroid drugs. The TCR originated in a woman in her 30s with Graves disease. This chain connects TRBV9 to TRBJ2-2; 9 nucleotides agree with TRBD2. This CDR3 reads CASSLETREGRNTGELFF. In DNA form, the CDR3 reads TGTGCCAGCAGCTTGGAAACGCGGGAGGGCCGAAACACCGGGGAGCTGTTTTTT.